These 5 T cell receptor beta chains originate from one sample sequenced in a study of OX40 agonist ivuxolimab in advanced cancers. Using immunoSEQ multiplex PCR, the repertoire was profiled, and TCRdb retains in-frame clones only, with some absent. The sample records tens of thousands of clones, roughly 89% being singletons. Sequenced material: CD4+ or CD8+ T cells sorted from blood, taken in a trial of the OX40 agonist ivuxolimab. Receptors originate from an adult with an advanced solid tumor such as melanoma, head and neck, liver or kidney cancer.

This sequence joins TRBV6-5 and TRBJ1-1; no reliable D call. This CDR3 has 14 residues. Germline lookup yields CDR1 MNHEY and CDR2 SVGAGI. V was trimmed by 2 bases and J by 0 bases, leaving 7 bases between them. The CDR3 bases are TGTGCCAGCAGTTACGGTACGTTGAACACTGAAGCTTTCTTT. It translates to CASSYGTLNTEAFF.

The genes are TRBV7-9 and TRBJ1-2; D unresolved. The CDR3 is 13 amino acids. V lost 7 bases and J 8 bases, leaving 17 bases between the germline ends. Looked up from germline, CDR1 is SEHNR and CDR2 is FQNEAQ (reference sequence). The CDR3 DNA is TGTGCCAGCAACCCCGGGGAAGTTGGCGGCTACACCTTC. Translation gives CASNPGEVGGYTF.

The CDR3 nucleotides are TGTGCCAGCAGCAGGCGGGGGGCCGCAGATACGCAGTATTTT. Encoded protein: CASSRRGAADTQYF. The chain couples TRBV5-4 to TRBJ2-3, with 8 nucleotides matching TRBD2. Trimming cost V 4 bases and J 4 bases; bases outside gene matches: 5. This CDR3 region has 14 residues. CDR1 and CDR2 from the germline V gene are SGHNT and YYREEE (reference sequence).

The gene calls are TRBV15 and TRBJ2-7; 7 nucleotides align to TRBD1. The V gene's germline CDR1 is LNHNV and CDR2 YYDKDF (reference sequence). The CDR3 length is 16 residues. Losses at the gene ends were 3 bases for V and 3 bases for J; bases not matched to a gene: 11. This CDR3 is CATSRATGRPRYEQYF. CDR3 in DNA: TGTGCCACCAGCAGGGCGACAGGGCGACCCCGCTACGAGCAGTACTTC.

This clone showed up just a few times. The chain uses TRBV25-1 and TRBJ1-1; the D gene is possibly TRBD1 (5 bases). Germline V gives CDR1 MGHDK, CDR2 SYGVNS. The CDR3 has 12 amino acids. Between the trimmed V and J ends, which lost 8 bases and 0 bases, there was a span of 7 bases. The CDR3: CASQGLNTEAFF. The DNA of the CDR3 is TGTGCCAGCCAGGGATTGAACACTGAAGCTTTCTTT.